Here is one T cell receptor (beta chain) with its context. Germline CDR1 and CDR2: SQVTM and ANQGSEA. The CDR3 loop spans 13 amino acids. With 6 bases removed from V and 7 bases from J, the gap between germline ends came to 15 bases. The protocol was immunoSEQ multiplex PCR, while the TCRdb copy is restricted to in-frame clones and leaves out a portion. Of around 57,000 clones in the sample, over 70% were seen once. The data stem from a study of blood T cell repertoires in COVID-19. Turning to the study itself: Acute and convalescent COVID-19 samples came from the United States, Italy and Spain.

This sequence was found in a human donor in a cohort sampled during active COVID-19. J is TRBJ1-4 and V is TRBV29-1; D is unclear. The sample taken for sequencing was peripheral blood. The DNA for the CDR3 is TGCAGCGTGACGAAGGAGTTGGGTGAAAAACTGTTTTTT. Protein product: CSVTKELGEKLFF.